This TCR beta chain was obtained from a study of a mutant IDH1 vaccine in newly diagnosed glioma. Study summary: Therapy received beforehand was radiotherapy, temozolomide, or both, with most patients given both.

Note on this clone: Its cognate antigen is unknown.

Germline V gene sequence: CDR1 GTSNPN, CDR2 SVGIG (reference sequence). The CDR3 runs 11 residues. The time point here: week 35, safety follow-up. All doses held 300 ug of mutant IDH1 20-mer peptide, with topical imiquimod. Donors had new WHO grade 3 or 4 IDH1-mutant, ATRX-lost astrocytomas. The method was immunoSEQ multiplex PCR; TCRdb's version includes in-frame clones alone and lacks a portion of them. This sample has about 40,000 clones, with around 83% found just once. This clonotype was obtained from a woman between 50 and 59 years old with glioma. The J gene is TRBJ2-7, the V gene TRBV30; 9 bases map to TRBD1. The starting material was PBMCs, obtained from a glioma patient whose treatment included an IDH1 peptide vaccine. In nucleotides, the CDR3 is TGTGCGACAGGGGGATTTGGCGAGCAGTACTTC. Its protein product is CATGGFGEQYF.